A single TCR beta chain is shown here with its context. Its antigen is as yet unknown. Other DNA sequences in this sample translate to the same CDR3. The sample originates from a study of cytomegalovirus exposure and HLA in healthy donors. On the study more broadly: About 80 million unique TCR sequences came from HLA-typed donors in an early release. General study findings and limits: Accurate prediction of HLA-A and HLA-B alleles (for most subjects) was reportedly achieved from TCR beta sequences. Previous analysis showed most TCR beta V segments were productive about 90% or about 30% of the time.

Germline assignment: CDR1 MNHEY and CDR2 SMNVEV (reference sequence). The CDR3 runs 14 residues. Between the trimmed V and J ends, which lost 6 bases and 6 bases, there was a span of 15 bases. Researchers ran the PCR with 60 Vbeta and 13 Jbeta primers. Authors' data handling: About 11 million of the roughly 77 million unique TCR beta chains counted in a later analysis were shared. The repertoire was sequenced with immunoSEQ multiplex PCR; TCRdb's copy has only in-frame clones and lacks some. Clonal size and the V and J genes are those of that table, whereas D and trimming came from the DNA. Here the sample spans 150,000 to 200,000 clones, roughly 80% being singletons.

The sequenced material came from PBMCs. The chain is built from TRBV27 and TRBJ1-5, with D possibly TRBD1 on 5 matching bases. This clonotype was sampled from a middle-aged woman in good health and CMV-seropositive. CDR3 region: CASRATGGTQPQHF. CDR3 in DNA: TGTGCCAGCAGGGCTACGGGGGGAACTCAGCCCCAGCATTTT.